Presented here are 3 T cell receptor beta chains from one specimen sequenced in a study of shared clonotypes between healthy human individuals. Sequenced by immunoSEQ multiplex PCR; TCRdb stores in-frame clones only, minus some. Seen here are about 2.4 million clones, roughly 93% observed once, and the top ten hold roughly 0.36%. Sequencing was performed on naive CD4+ T cells from PBMCs. The subset: CD45RA+ positively selected. Receptor source: a man in his late teens or twenties in good health. Some clones in this sample may be carry-over from other donors' samples.

The chain employs TRBV10-3 and TRBJ1-3; D not resolved. The V end was cut by 0 bases, the J end by 0 bases, with 15 bases between. Germline lookup yields CDR1 ENHRY and CDR2 SYGVKD. There are 18 residues in the CDR3. The CDR3 nucleotides read TGTGCCATCAGTGAGTCGGTGGGCAGGCGGGGCTCTGGAAACACCATATATTTT. Protein: CAISESVGRRGSGNTIYF.

For the CDR3, the DNA is TGTGCCAGCAACTCGCCAGGTGTTCAGCCCCAGCATTTT. Translation gives CASNSPGVQPQHF. This rearrangement joins TRBV28 to TRBJ1-5; D remains unclear. CDR1 and CDR2 from the germline V gene are MDHEN and SYDVKM. V was pared by 7 bases and J by 6 bases, with 13 bases between. The CDR3 is 13 amino acids.

This chain joins TRBV29-1 and TRBJ2-3, with D perhaps matching TRBD2 (6 bases). CDR1 is SQVTM, CDR2 ANQGSEA, per germline. V gave up 4 bases and J gave up 2 bases, with 13 bases separating them. The CDR3 is 14 residues long. In DNA form, the CDR3 reads TGCAGCGTTGGTATAGCGGAACTCACAGATACGCAGTATTTT. Its translation: CSVGIAELTDTQYF.